The clone carrying this TCR beta chain is labeled large (0.1 to 1%). Its antigen is unidentified. This sample is drawn from a study of T cells in localized non-small cell lung cancer. General observations from the study: There were a median roughly 60 of the top 100 tumor clones appearing in adjacent lung.

This CDR3 is built from 14 residues. Trimming took 5 bases from V and 1 from J; bases not matched to a gene: 4. CDR1 and CDR2 (germline): SGHNT, YENEEA. TCRdb's table, derived via immunoSEQ multiplex PCR, lists solely in-frame clones and lacks some. This sample has about 1,100 clones, with about two fifths found just once. The V and J genes are TRBV11-3 and TRBJ2-5; 7 bases agree with TRBD1. The sequence came from a woman aged 40-75 years with stage I lung adenocarcinoma. This specimen consisted of lung tumor tissue, obtained before any cancer treatment. The CDR3 region is CASSRGQSQETQYF. In nucleotides, the CDR3 is TGTGCCAGCAGCCGGGGACAGTCCCAAGAGACCCAGTACTTC. The whole variable domain, remainder taken from reference TRBV11-3 and TRBJ2-5, is EAGVVQSPRYKIIEKKQPVAFWCNPISGHNTLYWYLQNLGQGPELLIRYENEEAVDDSQLPKDRFSAERLKGVDSTLKIQPAELGDSAVYLCASSRGQSQETQYFGPGTRLLVL.